By proportion, the clone carrying this T cell receptor beta chain is medium-sized. Its antigen remains unidentified. This entry comes from a study of T cell repertoires in cytomegalovirus infection. TCRdb recomputed calls from the reads with MiXCR, one row per CDR3 protein. This table holds hundreds of thousands of distinct CDR3 sequences, 30% to 40% found once. V lost 0 bases and J lost 3, with 18 bases in between. Germline lookup yields CDR1 DFQATT and CDR2 SNEGSKA (reference sequence). This CDR3 is 16 amino acids long. The receptor comes from a human donor in good health (CMV status not recorded). Some clones in this sample may be carry-over from other donors' samples. V usage is TRBV20-1 and J usage is TRBJ2-7; D not certain. This sample comprised cultured PBMCs, obtained from culture after CMV antigen stimulation. CDR3 sequence reads: CSARDDGGIFDYEQYF. The CDR3 bases are TGCAGTGCTAGAGATGACGGCGGCATCTTTGACTACGAGCAGTACTTC.